Reported below is one T cell receptor (beta chain). Its antigen is not known. The germline V gene has CDR1 SSHAT and CDR2 FNYEAQ (reference sequence). This CDR3 has 13 amino acids. Trimming removed 2 bases from V and 2 bases from J, with 5 bases in between. This entry is derived from a study of T-cell reconstitution after alpha-beta-depleted transplantation in children. Study results and caveats: Counts and diversity of T cells one year after transplant came mostly from newly produced T cells. Some patients' high day-60 TCRbeta diversity was traced to surviving recipient T cells and thymic progenitors. Expanded clones from the graft, numbering several hundred, reportedly supplied alpha-beta T cells about two months after transplant.

Molecular barcoding with unique molecular identifiers was used for the TCRbeta library. One entry per CDR3 protein results from TCRdb running MiXCR on the PCR reads. The profile shows some 140,000 distinct CDR3 sequences, roughly 10% of them singletons. The starting material was PBMCs, mostly from graft donor cells, obtained 180 days after TCRalphabeta/CD19-depleted stem cell transplant. The clonotype was recovered from a girl younger than two who had a stem cell transplant for combined immunodeficiency, so the T cells may come from the graft donor. V usage is TRBV7-7 and J usage is TRBJ2-3; no firm D call. The chain's CDR3 is CASSLYDTDTQYF. DNA of the CDR3: TGTGCCAGCAGCTTATACGACACAGATACGCAGTATTTT. Variable domain in full (rest from reference TRBV7-7 and TRBJ2-3): GAGVSQSPRYKVTKRGQDVTLRCDPISSHATLYWYQQALGQGPEFLTYFNYEAQPDKSGLPSDRFSAERPEGSISTLTIQRTEQRDSAMYRCASSLYDTDTQYFGPGTRLTVL.